This T cell receptor beta chain was sequenced for a study of blood T cell repertoires in COVID-19. Study background: The United States, Italy and Spain were the sources of the acute and convalescent COVID-19 samples.

Clones were sequenced by immunoSEQ multiplex PCR, and TCRdb holds only the in-frame ones, with some missing. Here the sample spans about 110,000 clones, about four fifths being singletons. The germline V gene has CDR1 MNHEY and CDR2 SVGEGT. The CDR3 extends over 14 amino acids. V lost 6 bases to trimming and J lost 2 bases, with 13 bases between them. The rearrangement uses TRBV6-2 or TRBV6-3 and TRBJ1-2; D is ambiguous. The TCR was taken from a woman aged 55-69 years with acute or convalescent COVID-19. The sequencing sample was made of peripheral blood. CDR3 region: CASSPGSGNYGYTF. The CDR3 DNA reads as TGTGCCAGCAGCCCCGGGTCCGGGAACTATGGCTACACCTTC.